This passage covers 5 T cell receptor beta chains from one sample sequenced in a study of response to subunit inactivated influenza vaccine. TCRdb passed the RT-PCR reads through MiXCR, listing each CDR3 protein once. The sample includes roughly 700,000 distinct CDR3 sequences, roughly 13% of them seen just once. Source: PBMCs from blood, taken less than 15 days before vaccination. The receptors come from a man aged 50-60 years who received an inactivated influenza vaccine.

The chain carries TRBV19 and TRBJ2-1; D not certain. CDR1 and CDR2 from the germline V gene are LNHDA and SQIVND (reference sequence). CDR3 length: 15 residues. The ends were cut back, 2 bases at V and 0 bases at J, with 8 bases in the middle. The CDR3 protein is CASSIMGSSYNEQFF. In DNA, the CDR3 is TGTGCCAGTAGTATAATGGGTAGCTCCTACAATGAGCAGTTCTTC.

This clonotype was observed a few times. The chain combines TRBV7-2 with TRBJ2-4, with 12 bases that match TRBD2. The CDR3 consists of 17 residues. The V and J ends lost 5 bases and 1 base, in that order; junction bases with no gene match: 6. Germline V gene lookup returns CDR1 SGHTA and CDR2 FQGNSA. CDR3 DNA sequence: TGTGCCAGCAGCCGAGGACTAGCGGGGTTGGCCAAAAACATTCAGTACTTC. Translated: CASSRGLAGLAKNIQYF.

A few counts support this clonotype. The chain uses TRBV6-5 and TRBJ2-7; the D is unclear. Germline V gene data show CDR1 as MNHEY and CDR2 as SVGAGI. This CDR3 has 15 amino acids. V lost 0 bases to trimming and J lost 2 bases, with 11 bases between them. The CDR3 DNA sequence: TGTGCCAGCAGTTACTCGAATGGGTATACCTACGAGCAGTACTTC. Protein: CASSYSNGYTYEQYF.

For the CDR3, the DNA is TGTGCCAGCAATGCAGCGGGAGAGACCCAGTACTTC. Amino acid sequence: CASNAAGETQYF. The chain carries TRBV7-9 and TRBJ2-5; D is possibly TRBD2 (6 bases). This CDR3 spans 12 amino acids. CDR1 is SEHNR, CDR2 FQNEAQ, per germline (reference sequence). The V gene lost 7 bases and the J gene lost 4 bases, with 10 bases spanning the gap. The whole variable domain, filled in from reference TRBV7-9 and TRBJ2-5, reads DTGVSQNPRHKITKRGQNVTFRCDPISEHNRLYWYRQTLGQGPEFLTYFQNEAQLEKSRLLSDRFSAERPKGSFSTLEIQRTEQGDSAMYLCASNAAGETQYFGPGTRLLVL.

Here the CDR3 DNA reads TGTGCCAGCAGTGAAGTCGGCCGCGGCCTCTACGAGCAGTACTTC. This codes for CASSEVGRGLYEQYF. The rearrangement links TRBV25-1 to TRBJ2-7; D is unresolved. The length of the CDR3 is 15 residues. V was cut by 2 bases and J by 3 bases, with 14 bases left in between. Per the germline V gene, CDR1 is MGHDK and CDR2 is SYGVNS.